This T cell receptor (beta chain) was recorded in a study of T-cell reconstitution after alpha-beta-depleted transplantation in children. This sample's TCRbeta library carried unique molecular identifier barcodes. Each CDR3 protein is one row after TCRdb ran MiXCR on the PCR reads. The repertoire has about 980,000 distinct CDR3 sequences, roughly 29% of them found once; the top ten carry 25% to 35%. Between the trimmed V and J ends, which lost 5 bases and 5 bases, there was a span of 15 bases. Germline values: CDR1 MDHEN, CDR2 SYDVKM. The CDR3 totals 14 residues. The chain has TRBV28 and TRBJ2-5; TRBD1 might be the D (5 bases). The clonotype was recovered from a boy under three years old who had a stem cell transplant for SCID, so the T cells may come from the graft donor. The input for sequencing was PBMCs, mostly from graft donor cells, taken 360 days after TCRalphabeta/CD19-depleted stem cell transplant. In DNA form, the CDR3 reads TGTGCCAGCAGTCCAGGACATCGAACGGAGACCCAGTACTTC. It is translated as CASSPGHRTETQYF.